The 17 T cell receptor beta chains below were found in one sample sequenced in a study of untreated major depressive disorder listed by TCRdb under 2018. Their specific antigens are unknown. Library construction relied on the immunoSEQ multiplex PCR assay. TCRdb limited this immuneACCESS table to in-frame rearrangements with V and J called. A share of clones is missing; checked studies link under half to unresolved V genes, and the rest is unexplained. The sample profile shows around 23,000 clones; 90% to 95% of them were found once. In total, the top ten clones hold about 0.75% of the sample. Study-level results and caveats: Higher TRBV05-01 (Vbeta 5.1) usage among CD4+ T cells of depressed patients compared with controls was confirmed by sequencing, with p = 0.040 in a one-tailed test.

What was sequenced was CD4+ T cells from PBMCs. These receptors were collected from a woman aged 25 to 45 with major depressive disorder.

The CDR3 sequence is CASRRTEGSYEQYF. The CDR3 coding sequence is TGTGCCAGCAGGAGGACGGAGGGCTCCTACGAGCAGTACTTC. V is TRBV6-5 and J is TRBJ2-7, with D possibly matching TRBD2 (6 bases). The germline CDR1 and CDR2 sequences are MNHEY and SVGAGI. V was trimmed by 6 bases and J by 0 bases, leaving 12 bases between them. This CDR3 has 14 residues.

The chain combines TRBV9 with TRBJ2-7, with 8 bases aligning to TRBD2. The ends lost 4 bases at V and 6 bases at J; junction bases unmatched: 15. The length of the CDR3 is 16 residues. Per the germline V gene, CDR1 is SGDLS and CDR2 is YYNGEE. CDR3 sequence (DNA): TGTGCCAGCAGCCCCGGACACGGGAGGGATATTGGCGAGCAGTACTTC. Translated: CASSPGHGRDIGEQYF.

As to this clone: One end of the junction fails to match germline, which may point to a read error. The chain couples TRBV2 to TRBJ2-7; TRBD2 might be the D (6 bases). Per germline, CDR1 SNHLY and CDR2 FYNNEI. The CDR3 has 12 amino acids. As DNA, the CDR3 is TGTGCCAGCAGCCGGACTATTCTCCCCTGGCACTTC. Translation gives CASSRTILPWHF.

The CDR3 bases are TGTGCCAGTAGAAGCGGGAGGGCTCGGGTTGACATTCAGTACTTC. Its translation: CASRSGRARVDIQYF. J is TRBJ2-4 and V is TRBV19; 10 positions match TRBD2. In germline, CDR1 is LNHDA, CDR2 SQIVND (reference sequence). The junction had 10 bases not matched to a gene; V was cut back by 6 bases and J by 8 bases. This CDR3 has 15 amino acids.

J is TRBJ1-5 and V is TRBV11-1; D remains unclear. Germline CDR1 SGHAT, CDR2 FQDESV (reference sequence). V gave up 2 bases and J gave up 4 bases, with 6 bases separating them. The length of the CDR3 is 13 residues. The chain's CDR3 is CASSLTGNQPQHF. CDR3 coding DNA: TGTGCCAGCAGCTTAACGGGGAATCAGCCCCAGCATTTT. Full variable domain (missing parts from reference TRBV11-1 and TRBJ1-5): EAEVAQSPRYKITEKSQAVAFWCDPISGHATLYWYRQILGQGPELLVQFQDESVVDDSQLPKDRFSAERLKGVDSTLKIQPAELGDSAMYLCASSLTGNQPQHFGDGTRLSIL.

The J gene is TRBJ1-3, the V gene TRBV28; 8 bases line up with TRBD1. Germline V CDR1 and CDR2: MDHEN, SYDVKM. Trimming removed 5 bases from V and 4 bases from J; junction bases left unmatched: 16. This CDR3 comprises 18 residues. The CDR3 DNA reads TGTGCCAGCAGTCTCAGGACAGGGATCAAGCCCTTAGGAAACACCATATATTTT. Translating gives CASSLRTGIKPLGNTIYF. Looking up the rest from reference TRBV28 and TRBJ1-3 gives the full variable domain: DVKVTQSSRYLVKRTGEKVFLECVQDMDHENMFWYRQDPGLGLRLIYFSYDVKMKEKGDIPEGYSVSREKKERFSLILESASTNQTSMYLCASSLRTGIKPLGNTIYFGEGSWLTVV.

The V gene is TRBV29-1, the J gene TRBJ2-7; D might be TRBD2 (7 bases). CDR1 is SQVTM, CDR2 ANQGSEA, per germline. The length of the CDR3 is 14 residues. The V and J ends lost 4 bases and 2 bases respectively, with 15 bases between them. CDR3 sequence reads: CSVAAGAGPYEQYF. Here the CDR3 DNA reads TGCAGCGTTGCTGCGGGGGCCGGGCCCTACGAGCAGTACTTC.

CDR3 DNA sequence: TGCAGCGTTTATAGGGGGCGCGACGTTGGACAGGAGACCCAGTACTTC. It translates to CSVYRGRDVGQETQYF. The V call is TRBV29-1, the J call TRBJ2-5; 7 nucleotides match TRBD1. The germline V gene has CDR1 SQVTM and CDR2 ANQGSEA. The CDR3 extends over 16 amino acids. Trimming removed 5 bases from V and 5 bases from J; junction bases left unmatched: 17. Supplemented by reference TRBV29-1 and TRBJ2-5, the full variable domain reads SAVISQKPSRDICQRGTSLTIQCQVDSQVTMMFWYRQQPGQSLTLIATANQGSEATYESGFVIDKFPISRPNLTFSTLTVSNMSPEDSSIYLCSVYRGRDVGQETQYFGPGTRLLVL.

The CDR3 reads CASSQGGGRREDTQYF. The DNA of the CDR3 is TGCGCCAGCAGCCAAGGTGGAGGGAGAAGGGAAGATACGCAGTATTTT. The V call is TRBV4-1, the J call TRBJ2-3, with D perhaps matching TRBD2 (6 bases). The CDR3 loop spans 16 amino acids. V gave up 1 base and J gave up 5 bases, with 16 bases separating them. Per germline, CDR1 MGHRA and CDR2 YSYEKL.

The chain couples TRBV11-3 to TRBJ2-3, with D tentatively TRBD1 (5 bases). Germline V gives CDR1 SGHNT, CDR2 YENEEA. There are 17 residues in the CDR3. V lost 1 base, J lost 4 bases, and 18 bases lay in between. Here the CDR3 reads CASSLVSRASGSDTQYF. Here the CDR3 DNA reads TGTGCCAGCAGCTTAGTTTCCAGGGCCAGTGGTTCAGATACGCAGTATTTT. Full variable domain (outside the CDR3, taken from reference TRBV11-3 and TRBJ2-3): EAGVVQSPRYKIIEKKQPVAFWCNPISGHNTLYWYLQNLGQGPELLIRYENEEAVDDSQLPKDRFSAERLKGVDSTLKIQPAELGDSAVYLCASSLVSRASGSDTQYFGPGTRLTVL.

V usage is TRBV7-9 and J usage is TRBJ1-2, with D unclear. CDR3 size: 15 residues. Trimming took 1 base from V and 0 from J, leaving 9 bases between them. Germline CDR1 SEHNR, CDR2 FQNEAQ (reference sequence). For the CDR3, the DNA is TGTGCCAGCAGCTTAGGTGGTCTCCCTAACTATGGCTACACCTTC. It yields the protein CASSLGGLPNYGYTF.

V and J are TRBV5-4 and TRBJ1-1, with D possibly matching TRBD1 (6 bases). This CDR3 is built from 16 residues. Trimming cost V 1 base and J 2 bases, with 15 bases left between them. Germline V gene data show CDR1 as SGHNT and CDR2 as YYREEE (reference sequence). The CDR3 DNA reads as TGTGCCAGCAGCTTGTTTACCGGGACACCTAACACTGAAGCTTTCTTT. Translated, it gives CASSLFTGTPNTEAFF.

The genes are TRBV29-1 and TRBJ2-7; D unclear. This CDR3 contains 13 residues. From germline, CDR1 is SQVTM and CDR2 ANQGSEA. Trimming stripped 3 bases from V and 3 bases from J, with 12 bases between. The CDR3 sequence is CSVDRAGSYEQYF. The DNA for the CDR3 is TGCAGCGTTGATAGGGCAGGTAGCTACGAGCAGTACTTC.

In nucleotides, the CDR3 is TGCGCCAGCAGCGGGATTGTGGACTACGAGCAGTACTTC. Encoded protein: CASSGIVDYEQYF. V usage is TRBV5-1 and J usage is TRBJ2-7, with D hard to call. The germline CDR1 and CDR2 sequences are SGHRS and YFSETQ. V was pared by 4 bases and J by 3 bases, with 11 bases between. The CDR3 totals 13 residues.

The chain has TRBV4-1 and TRBJ1-3, with D hard to call. Per the germline V gene, CDR1 is MGHRA and CDR2 is YSYEKL. The CDR3 covers 14 residues. V dropped 2 bases and J dropped 4 bases, with 9 bases sitting between them. Written as DNA, the CDR3 is TGCGCCAGCAGCCAATACGGTCCAGGAAACACCATATATTTT. Its protein is CASSQYGPGNTIYF.

The rearrangement joins TRBV9 to TRBJ2-2, with TRBD1 matching over 7 bases. The V and J ends lost 4 bases and 5 bases, in that order; junction bases with no gene match: 11. In germline, CDR1 is SGDLS, CDR2 YYNGEE. The CDR3 has 16 residues. CDR3 region: CASSRQGGSLTGELFF. CDR3 coding DNA: TGTGCCAGCAGCCGCCAAGGGGGCAGCTTAACCGGGGAGCTGTTTTTT.

The chain combines TRBV4-3 with TRBJ1-2; 8 bases fit TRBD1. J was trimmed by 1 base and V by 1 base; bases with no gene match: 2. CDR1 is LGHNA and CDR2 is YSLEER in the germline V gene. The CDR3 runs to 15 residues. The DNA of the CDR3 is TGCGCCAGCAGCCAAGGGACAGGGATTAACTATGGCTACACCTTC. As protein: CASSQGTGINYGYTF.